This is a list of T cell receptor beta chains from one sample in a study of shared clonotypes between healthy human individuals. The repertoire was sequenced with immunoSEQ multiplex PCR; TCRdb's copy has only in-frame clones and lacks some. The sample includes just over 2,000,000 clones, around 96% seen only once; the top ten take 0.9% to 1.3%. The source material was naive CD8+ T cells sorted from blood. The source is a man aged 18 to 29 in good health. CDR3s include the opening cysteine and the closing phenylalanine or tryptophan. Fields, in order: clone size, V gene, J gene, D gene, CDR3 DNA, CDR3 protein. D genes are given only for firm matches. Size values are once, few and many counts, or a class for expanded clones, and some rows have none.

>.|TRBV6-6|TRBJ2-2|TRBD1
TGTGCCAGCAGTGCCGGGACAGGGGTGGGCGGGGAGCTGTTTTTT
CASSAGTGVGGELFF
>.|TRBV7-7|TRBJ2-2|.
TGTGCTAGCAGCTTAGTGGAGGGGTCCGGGGAGCTGTTTTTT
CASSLVEGSGELFF
>.|TRBV30|TRBJ2-1|TRBD1
TGTGCCTTTTCCCCCGACAGGGTCGATGAGCAGTTCTTC
CAFSPDRVDEQFF
>.|TRBV4-3|TRBJ2-3|TRBD2
TGCGCCAGCAGCCAAGTCCATCCTAGCGGGAACACAGATACGCAGTATTTT
CASSQVHPSGNTDTQYF
>.|TRBV2|TRBJ1-4|.
TGTGCCAGCAGTGAGGGGACCAGGGCGGACGGTGAAAAACTGTTTTTT
CASSEGTRADGEKLFF
>.|TRBV6-5|TRBJ2-7|.
TGTGCCAGCAGTTACGCCCATGGGGGTTACGAGCAGTACTTC
CASSYAHGGYEQYF
>.|TRBV28|TRBJ1-5|.
TGTGCCAGCACCACTCCCTCCGGGACTTTGAGCAATCAGCCCCAGCATTTT
CASTTPSGTLSNQPQHF
>.|TRBV9|TRBJ1-1|.
TGTGCCAGCAGCGCCGGAGAGGAAGCTTTCTTT
CASSAGEEAFF
>.|TRBV7-6|TRBJ2-2|.
TGTGCCAGCAGCTTTGGTCGCCAGACCGGGGAGCTGTTTTTT
CASSFGRQTGELFF
>.|TRBV25-1|TRBJ1-2|.
TGTGCCAGCAGTGAATTCGGGAACGGATGGCATGGCTACACCTTC
CASSEFGNGWHGYTF
>.|TRBV6-5|TRBJ1-5|.
TGTGCCAGCAGCCCGGAGGGGGGCAATCAGCCCCAGCATTTT
CASSPEGGNQPQHF
>.|TRBV5-6|TRBJ2-7|.
TGTGCCAGCAGCTTGGGGCAGGTCTCCTACGAGCAGTACTTC
CASSLGQVSYEQYF
>.|TRBV11-2|TRBJ1-1|.
TGTGCCAGCAGCCTGGGGGGGGAAGCTTTCTTT
CASSLGGEAFF
>.|TRBV6-5|TRBJ1-2|.
TGTGCCAGCAGTTACTCCTCAGGGGAACGGGGCTATGGCTACACCTTC
CASSYSSGERGYGYTF
>few|TRBV15|TRBJ1-2|.
TGTGCCACCAGCAGAGATCACAGCTATGGCTACACCTTC
CATSRDHSYGYTF
>.|TRBV4-1|TRBJ2-7|.
TGCGCCAGCAGCCGACTTAGAACCTCCTACGAGCAGTACTTC
CASSRLRTSYEQYF
>.|TRBV27|TRBJ2-3|.
TGTGCCAGCACCCCCGGTAGAGGGATCTTTTTAGATACGCAGTATTTT
CASTPGRGIFLDTQYF
>.|TRBV7-3|TRBJ2-5|.
TGTGCCAGCAGCTTCATAGGGGTCCAAGAGACCCAGTACTTC
CASSFIGVQETQYF
>.|TRBV19|TRBJ1-2|.
TGTGCCAGTAGTATCTACGGGGGTGGCGACTATGGCTACACCTTC
CASSIYGGGDYGYTF